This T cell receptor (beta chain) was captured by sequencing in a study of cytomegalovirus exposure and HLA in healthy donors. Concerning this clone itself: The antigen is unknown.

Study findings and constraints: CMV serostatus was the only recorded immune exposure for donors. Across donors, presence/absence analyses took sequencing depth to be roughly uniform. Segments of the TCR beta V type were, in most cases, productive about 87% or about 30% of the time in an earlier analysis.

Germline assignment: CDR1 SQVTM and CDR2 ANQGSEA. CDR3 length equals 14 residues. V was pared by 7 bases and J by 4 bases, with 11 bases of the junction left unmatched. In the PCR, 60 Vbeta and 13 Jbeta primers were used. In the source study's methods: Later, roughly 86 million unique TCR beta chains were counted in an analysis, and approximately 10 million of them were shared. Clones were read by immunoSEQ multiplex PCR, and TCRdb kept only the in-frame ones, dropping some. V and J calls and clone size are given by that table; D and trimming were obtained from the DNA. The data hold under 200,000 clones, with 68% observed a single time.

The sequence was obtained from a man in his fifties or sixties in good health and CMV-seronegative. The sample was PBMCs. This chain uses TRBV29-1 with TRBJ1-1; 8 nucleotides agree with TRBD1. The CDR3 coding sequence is TGCAGCGGGCGACAGGGGACAGCCAGCACTGAAGCTTTCTTT. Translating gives CSGRQGTASTEAFF.